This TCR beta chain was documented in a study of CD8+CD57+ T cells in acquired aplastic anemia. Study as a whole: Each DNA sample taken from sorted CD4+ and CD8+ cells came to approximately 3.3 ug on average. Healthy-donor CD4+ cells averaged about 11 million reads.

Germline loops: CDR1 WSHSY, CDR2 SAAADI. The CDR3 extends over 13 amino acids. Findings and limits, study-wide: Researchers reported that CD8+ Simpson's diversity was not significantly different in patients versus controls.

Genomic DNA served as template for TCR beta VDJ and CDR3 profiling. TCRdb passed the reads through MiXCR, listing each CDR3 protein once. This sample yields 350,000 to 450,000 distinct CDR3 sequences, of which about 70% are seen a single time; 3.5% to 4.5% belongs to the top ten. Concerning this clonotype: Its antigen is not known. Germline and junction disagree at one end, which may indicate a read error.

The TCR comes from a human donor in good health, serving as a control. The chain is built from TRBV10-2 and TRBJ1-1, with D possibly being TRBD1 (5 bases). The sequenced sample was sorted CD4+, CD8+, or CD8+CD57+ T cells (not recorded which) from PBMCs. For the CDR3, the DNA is TGCGCCAGGAGTGGCCAGGGAGGCACTGAAGCTTTCTTT. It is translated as CARSGQGGTEAFF.